The 15 T cell receptor beta chains below were found in one sample sequenced in a study of blood T cell repertoires in COVID-19. Profiling relied on immunoSEQ multiplex PCR, and the TCRdb table lists in-frame clones only, not all of them. The profile covers some 250,000 clones, with more than 75% appearing a single time and 3% to 3.5% taken by the ten largest. The source material was peripheral blood. All receptors derive from a woman in her thirties who had recovered from COVID-19.

CDR3 sequence: CASGSQGDYNEQFF. CDR3 DNA sequence: TGTGCTAGTGGTTCACAGGGGGATTACAATGAGCAGTTCTTC. The chain employs TRBV12-5 and TRBJ2-1; 8 nucleotides align to TRBD1. The V gene end was trimmed by 4 bases and the J gene end by 4 bases; junction bases not matched to a gene: 3. The germline CDR1 and CDR2 sequences are LGHNT and FRNRAP. CDR3 length: 14 amino acids.

This rearrangement joins TRBV6-1 to TRBJ2-2, with TRBD1 as a possible D gene (5 bases). This CDR3 spans 14 amino acids. The germline V and J ends were trimmed by 6 bases and 1 base, with 9 bases remaining between them. Germline assignment: CDR1 MNHNS and CDR2 SASEGT. CDR3 bases: TGTGCCAGCAGAGCCGGACAGAACACCGGGGAGCTGTTTTTT. Translating it yields CASRAGQNTGELFF.

The chain employs TRBV10-3 and TRBJ1-2; TRBD1 matches at 9 bases. The CDR3 covers 14 residues. With V trimmed by 3 bases and J by 7 bases, 6 bases remained unmatched. CDR1 is ENHRY and CDR2 is SYGVKD in the germline V gene. The CDR3 sequence is CAISDPGQGGGYTF. In DNA, the CDR3 is TGTGCCATCAGTGACCCGGGACAGGGAGGTGGCTACACCTTC.

This rearrangement joins TRBV9 to TRBJ1-1; the D gene is possibly TRBD1 (6 bases). Germline V gives CDR1 SGDLS, CDR2 YYNGEE. This CDR3 has 15 amino acids. Trimming left V 4 bases short and J 9 bases short, with 22 bases between. The chain's CDR3 is CASSPGGKGQKKAFF. CDR3 DNA: TGTGCCAGCAGCCCCGGTGGGAAGGGACAAAAGAAAGCTTTCTTT. The complete variable domain, with remaining parts taken from reference TRBV9 and TRBJ1-1, reads DSGVTQTPKHLITATGQRVTLRCSPRSGDLSVYWYQQSLDQGLQFLIQYYNGEERAKGNILERFSAQQFPDLHSELNLSSLELGDSALYFCASSPGGKGQKKAFFGQGTRLTVV.

A few counts support this clone. The rearrangement uses TRBV11-2 and TRBJ2-7; D remains ambiguous. The germline CDR1 and CDR2 sequences are SGHAT and FQNNGV. V lost 3 bases to trimming and J lost 6 bases, with 6 bases between them. The CDR3 extends over 11 amino acids. The CDR3 coding sequence is TGTGCCAGCAGCTTCTCCCTCGAGCAGTACTTC. It encodes CASSFSLEQYF.

This chain connects TRBV19 to TRBJ2-1; 8 bases line up with TRBD2. Germline-derived CDR1 and CDR2 are LNHDA and SQIVND (reference sequence). With 0 bases clipped from V and 2 bases from J, the junction kept 3 bases outside the gene matches. CDR3 length: 16 residues. The CDR3 DNA reads TGTGCCAGTAGTATAGAAAGCGGGGGAACCTACAATGAGCAGTTCTTC. Encoded protein: CASSIESGGTYNEQFF.

The V call is TRBV7-9, the J call TRBJ1-2; 7 bases agree with TRBD1. This CDR3 is 13 amino acids long. CDR1 and CDR2 from the germline V gene are SEHNR and FQNEAQ (reference sequence). The V and J ends lost 5 bases and 5 bases, in that order; junction bases with no gene match: 5. CDR3 coding DNA: TGTGCCAGCAGCGACAGGACAGGTTATGGCTACACCTTC. It codes for CASSDRTGYGYTF.

In its sample, this clone was seen once. The rearrangement uses TRBV5-6 and TRBJ2-7, with TRBD1 identical over 10 bases. The germline gives CDR1 SGHDT, CDR2 YYEEEE. This CDR3 contains 17 residues. V lost 1 base, J lost 2 bases, and 9 bases stayed unmatched. CDR3 nucleotide sequence: TGTGCCAGCAGCTTGCCGCTAGGGACAGGGGTCCCCTACGAGCAGTACTTC. Translating gives CASSLPLGTGVPYEQYF.

The V gene is TRBV2, the J gene TRBJ2-3; D perhaps matches TRBD1 (5 bases). V was shortened by 10 bases and J by 4 bases, with 21 bases between the two germline ends. The CDR3 has 15 residues. Germline V gene lookup returns CDR1 SNHLY and CDR2 FYNNEI. CDR3 sequence: CATNPEGVGPDTQYF. The CDR3 DNA follows: TGTGCCACTAACCCTGAAGGGGTTGGGCCAGATACGCAGTATTTT.

This clone was seen more than once but under ten times. V and J are TRBV25-1 and TRBJ1-2, with TRBD1 matching over 8 bases. The CDR3 sequence is 17 residues long. Germline V CDR1 and CDR2: MGHDK, SYGVNS. The V segment lost 4 bases and the J segment 4 bases; nucleotides outside the gene matches: 14. The chain's CDR3 is CASSAITGTGGSYGYTF. DNA of the CDR3: TGTGCCAGCAGTGCAATCACCGGGACAGGCGGGTCCTATGGCTACACCTTC.

The chain combines TRBV19 with TRBJ2-2, with D perhaps matching TRBD2 (6 bases). The CDR3 consists of 16 residues. Germline-derived CDR1 and CDR2 are LNHDA and SQIVND (reference sequence). V lost 3 bases and J 5 bases, leaving 16 bases between the germline ends. The CDR3 here is CASSIVEGGGTGELFF. The CDR3 DNA sequence: TGTGCCAGTAGTATCGTGGAGGGTGGGGGGACCGGGGAGCTGTTTTTT. The entire variable domain, with the rest obtained from reference TRBV19 and TRBJ2-2, is as follows: DGGITQSPKYLFRKEGQNVTLSCEQNLNHDAMYWYRQDPGQGLRLIYYSQIVNDFQKGDIAEGYSVSREKKESFPLTVTSAQKNPTAFYLCASSIVEGGGTGELFFGEGSRLTVL.

The V call is TRBV27, the J call TRBJ1-2; 7 bases align to TRBD1. Trimming at V came to 2 bases and at J to 8 bases, leaving 8 bases not matched to a gene. Germline-derived CDR1 and CDR2 are MNHEY and SMNVEV (reference sequence). The CDR3 loop spans 14 amino acids. The CDR3 nucleotides are TGTGCCAGCAGTTTACCGACAGGGTCGGGGGGCTACACCTTC. Encoded protein: CASSLPTGSGGYTF.

This chain connects TRBV20-1 to TRBJ1-6; no definite D call. V was shortened by 5 bases and J by 5 bases, with 4 bases between the two germline ends. This CDR3 spans 11 amino acids. Per the germline V gene, CDR1 is DFQATT and CDR2 is SNEGSKA (reference sequence). As DNA, the CDR3 is TGCAGTGCTCGTAATAATTCACCCCTCCACTTT. Protein product: CSARNNSPLHF.

J is TRBJ2-3 and V is TRBV5-1; tentative D call: TRBD1 (6 bases). With 0 bases removed from V and 4 bases from J, the gap between germline ends came to 9 bases. CDR1 is SGHRS and CDR2 is YFSETQ in the germline V gene. The CDR3 length is 14 residues. CDR3: CASSLGGGADTQYF. The CDR3 bases are TGCGCCAGCAGCTTGGGAGGGGGTGCAGATACGCAGTATTTT.

The V and J genes are TRBV7-9 and TRBJ1-4, with a tentative D call TRBD1 (6 bases). Germline CDR1 is SEHNR and CDR2 is FQNEAQ (reference sequence). CDR3 length equals 16 residues. Trimming cost V 5 bases and J 7 bases, with 20 bases left between them. The CDR3 protein is CASSTTRRGGGEKLFF. The CDR3 coding sequence is TGTGCCAGCAGCACTACTCGAAGGGGGGGCGGTGAAAAACTGTTTTTT.